This passage covers 29 T cell receptor beta chains from one sample sequenced in a study of a mutant IDH1 vaccine in newly diagnosed glioma. The repertoire was sequenced with immunoSEQ multiplex PCR; TCRdb's copy has only in-frame clones and lacks some. The table includes more than 35,000 clones, 65% to 90% detected once. Time point specified: week 35, safety follow-up. Vaccinated patients received 300 ug of mutant IDH1 20-mer peptide per dose, with topical imiquimod. These receptors have no identified antigens. The specimen comprised PBMCs, sampled from a glioma patient whose treatment included an IDH1 peptide vaccine. Every receptor here comes from a woman aged 40-49 years with glioma. Some clones in this sample may be carry-over from other donors' samples.

The chain joins TRBV27 to TRBJ2-7; TRBD2 matches 8 bases. The V gene's germline CDR1 is MNHEY and CDR2 SMNVEV (reference sequence). The V gene end was trimmed by 3 bases and the J gene end by 1 base; junction bases not matched to a gene: 5. This CDR3 is 15 amino acids long. CDR3 loop: CASSFTAGDSYEQYF. CDR3 bases: TGTGCCAGCAGTTTTACAGCGGGAGATTCCTACGAGCAGTACTTC.

This clone was seen a handful of times. The chain recombines TRBV10-3 with TRBJ1-2; 7 bases are shared with TRBD1. This CDR3 has 14 residues. V was clipped by 2 bases and J by 4 bases; unmatched bases: 4. Germline V gives CDR1 ENHRY, CDR2 SYGVKD. The CDR3, as DNA: TGTGCCATCAGTGAGACAGGGGACCTCTATGGCTACACCTTC. Translating gives CAISETGDLYGYTF.

The chain recombines TRBV5-6 with TRBJ1-2; D is perhaps TRBD1 (5 bases). V was cut by 2 bases and J by 4 bases, with 9 bases left in between. Per germline, CDR1 SGHDT and CDR2 YYEEEE. The CDR3 totals 13 residues. CDR3 sequence (DNA): TGTGCCAGCAGCTTTTCAGGGACCTATGGCTACACCTTC. Translated: CASSFSGTYGYTF.

In its sample, this clone was seen a few times. CDR3 DNA: TGTGCCAGCAGTAAACTAGCGGGGGAAACCCAGTACTTC. This sequence encodes CASSKLAGETQYF. V gene TRBV6-1 combines with J gene TRBJ2-5; 11 bases fit TRBD2. V dropped 5 bases and J dropped 8; count of bases not matched to a gene: 4. CDR3 length equals 13 residues. The germline V gene encodes CDR1 MNHNS and CDR2 SASEGT.

V is TRBV6-6 and J is TRBJ1-2, with D tentatively TRBD1 (5 bases). This CDR3 contains 15 residues. V was trimmed by 2 bases and J by 0 bases, leaving 10 bases between them. Germline V gene lookup returns CDR1 MNHNY and CDR2 SVGAGI (reference sequence). The CDR3: CASSYIQAPNYGYTF. The CDR3 bases are TGTGCCAGCAGTTACATACAGGCCCCTAACTATGGCTACACCTTC.

The chain employs TRBV19 and TRBJ1-6; D perhaps matches TRBD1 (5 bases). The CDR3 covers 10 residues. Trimming removed 10 bases at V and 9 bases at J, with 7 bases between. Germline lookup yields CDR1 LNHDA and CDR2 SQIVND (reference sequence). This CDR3 reads CATGGSPLHF. Here the CDR3 DNA reads TGTGCCACCGGGGGTTCACCCCTCCACTTT.

The rearrangement joins TRBV19 to TRBJ1-1, with 9 nucleotides matching TRBD1. With V trimmed by 3 bases and J by 3 bases, 8 bases remained unmatched. The CDR3 runs 16 residues. Germline V CDR1 and CDR2: LNHDA, SQIVND (reference sequence). Written as DNA, the CDR3 is TGTGCCAGTAGTATCCCGGGGGACAGGGCTCACACTGAAGCTTTCTTT. This gives the protein CASSIPGDRAHTEAFF. Full variable domain (remainder filled in from reference TRBV19 and TRBJ1-1): DGGITQSPKYLFRKEGQNVTLSCEQNLNHDAMYWYRQDPGQGLRLIYYSQIVNDFQKGDIAEGYSVSREKKESFPLTVTSAQKNPTAFYLCASSIPGDRAHTEAFFGQGTRLTVV.

CDR3 sequence reads: CASSTGWETQYF. CDR3 DNA sequence: TGTGCCAGTAGTACAGGGTGGGAGACCCAGTACTTC. This chain joins TRBV19 and TRBJ2-5; D is possibly TRBD1 (5 bases). Germline V gives CDR1 LNHDA, CDR2 SQIVND (reference sequence). The CDR3 loop spans 12 amino acids. Trimming cost V 4 bases and J 5 bases, with 8 bases left between them.

The V and J genes are TRBV29-1 and TRBJ1-2, with TRBD1 matching 10 bases. CDR3 length: 10 residues. Trimming cost V 8 bases and J 8 bases; bases outside gene matches: 2. Germline V lookup: CDR1 SQVTM, CDR2 ANQGSEA. DNA of the CDR3: TGCAGCACGGACAGGGGGGGCTACACCTTC. Its protein product is CSTDRGGYTF. The variable domain in full, with the rest retrieved from reference TRBV29-1 and TRBJ1-2, is SAVISQKPSRDICQRGTSLTIQCQVDSQVTMMFWYRQQPGQSLTLIATANQGSEATYESGFVIDKFPISRPNLTFSTLTVSNMSPEDSSIYLCSTDRGGYTFGSGTRLTVV.

The chain combines TRBV28 with TRBJ1-2, with 8 bases aligning to TRBD1. The J segment lost 2 bases and the V segment lost 7 bases, leaving 3 bases of the junction unmatched. In germline, CDR1 is MDHEN, CDR2 SYDVKM. CDR3 size: 13 residues. The CDR3 sequence: CASIRTGNYGYTF. CDR3 sequence (DNA): TGTGCCAGCATTCGGACAGGGAACTATGGCTACACCTTC.

This sequence joins TRBV6-1 and TRBJ2-5; 10 bases fit TRBD2. From germline, CDR1 is MNHNS and CDR2 SASEGT. V was clipped by 6 bases and J by 1 base; unmatched bases: 5. The CDR3 loop spans 15 amino acids. This CDR3 reads CASRWTSGLQETQYF. The CDR3 DNA reads TGTGCCAGCAGGTGGACTAGCGGCCTCCAAGAGACCCAGTACTTC.

The V call is TRBV2, the J call TRBJ2-5; maybe TRBD2 (5 bases). This CDR3 comprises 16 residues. Germline lookup yields CDR1 SNHLY and CDR2 FYNNEI. The V end lost 7 bases, the J end lost 1 base, and 19 bases lay between the germline ends. CDR3 region: CASTDLGLTGQETQYF. As DNA, the CDR3 is TGTGCCAGCACTGACCTAGGACTGACGGGCCAAGAGACCCAGTACTTC.

This sequence joins TRBV11-2 and TRBJ2-1, with D perhaps matching TRBD1 or TRBD2 (6 bases each). Between the trimmed V and J ends, which lost 3 bases and 7 bases, there was a span of 13 bases. Germline assignment: CDR1 SGHAT and CDR2 FQNNGV. The CDR3 covers 14 residues. CDR3 DNA sequence: TGTGCCAGCAGCTTTAGGGGGGCCTCGAATGAGCAGTTCTTC. It encodes CASSFRGASNEQFF.

The J gene is TRBJ1-5, the V gene TRBV6-5; D may be TRBD1 (6 bases). V was shortened by 8 bases and J by 6 bases, with 20 bases between the two germline ends. The CDR3 extends over 15 amino acids. CDR1 is MNHEY and CDR2 is SVGAGI in the germline V gene. The CDR3 loop reads CASGAPHRVGQPQHF. The CDR3 region has the DNA TGTGCCAGCGGGGCACCCCACAGGGTCGGTCAGCCCCAGCATTTT.

This clone has only a few counts. This chain joins TRBV20-1 and TRBJ2-5, with no clear D. CDR1 DFQATT and CDR2 SNEGSKA come from the germline V gene (reference sequence). Between the trimmed V and J ends, which lost 6 bases and 3 bases, there was a span of 8 bases. The CDR3 contains 11 residues. This chain's CDR3 is CSANPKETQYF. Here the CDR3 DNA reads TGCAGTGCCAATCCAAAAGAGACCCAGTACTTC.

The chain carries TRBV5-6 and TRBJ2-2, with D unclear. V shed 2 bases and J shed 7 bases, with 15 bases lying between them. CDR3 length equals 15 residues. Germline assignment: CDR1 SGHDT and CDR2 YYEEEE. The CDR3 sequence is CASSFGFRLHGELFF. CDR3 bases: TGTGCCAGCAGCTTCGGATTCCGCCTGCACGGGGAGCTGTTTTTT. Together with reference TRBV5-6 and TRBJ2-2, the CDR3 gives the full variable domain: DAGVTQSPTHLIKTRGQQVTLRCSPKSGHDTVSWYQQALGQGPQFIFQYYEEEERQRGNFPDRFSGHQFPNYSSELNVNALLLGDSALYLCASSFGFRLHGELFFGEGSRLTVL.

The CDR3 DNA reads TGTGCCAGCAGCCGGACTAGCGGGAGCTCCTACAATGAGCAGTTCTTC. Its translation: CASSRTSGSSYNEQFF. The J gene is TRBJ2-1, the V gene TRBV5-5; 13 bases align to TRBD2. V shed 4 bases, J shed 0 bases, and the junction held 1 base outside the gene matches. The CDR3 has 16 residues. CDR1 is SGHKS, CDR2 YYEKEE, per germline (reference sequence).

This clone was found a few times. The chain recombines TRBV28 with TRBJ2-1; 8 bases map to TRBD1. V was clipped by 6 bases and J by 3 bases; unmatched bases: 7. The CDR3 loop spans 15 amino acids. The germline CDR1 and CDR2 sequences are MDHEN and SYDVKM. The CDR3 here is CASSSGGGFYNEQFF. The CDR3 coding sequence is TGTGCCAGCAGCTCAGGGGGCGGGTTCTACAATGAGCAGTTCTTC.

This clone was seen just once. Because the CDR3's place on the DNA is in doubt, the DNA is left out and the CDR3 is given as listed by TCRdb. The genes are TRBV27 and TRBJ1-4. The V gene's germline CDR1 is MNHEY and CDR2 SMNVEV (reference sequence). The CDR3 extends over 16 residues, inclusive of both ends. The CDR3 sequence: CASSGLSGRGGEKLFF.

The rearrangement joins TRBV6-5 to TRBJ1-1, with a tentative D call TRBD1 (5 bases). The V and J ends lost 0 bases and 7 bases respectively, with 12 bases between them. Germline CDR1 is MNHEY and CDR2 is SVGAGI. The length of the CDR3 is 14 residues. The CDR3 is CASSYSSPTVEAFF. The CDR3 nucleotides are TGTGCCAGCAGTTACTCGAGTCCGACAGTTGAAGCTTTCTTT.

The V gene is TRBV5-1, the J gene TRBJ1-1, with 7 nucleotides matching TRBD1. The CDR3 spans 16 residues. V lost 3 bases to trimming and J lost 1 base; unmatched junction nucleotides: 9. The germline CDR1 and CDR2 sequences are SGHRS and YFSETQ. Here the CDR3 reads CASSSREGGANTEAFF. DNA for the CDR3: TGCGCCAGCAGCTCCAGGGAAGGGGGCGCGAACACTGAAGCTTTCTTT.

The V gene is TRBV4-2, the J gene TRBJ1-2, with D hard to call. Per the germline V gene, CDR1 is LGHNA and CDR2 is YNFKEQ. CDR3 length equals 15 residues. Between the trimmed V and J ends, which lost 3 bases and 8 bases, there was a span of 19 bases. For the CDR3, the DNA is TGTGCCAGCAGCCAGCCATGGGAACCCGAGAGGGGCTACACCTTC. This translates into CASSQPWEPERGYTF.

This chain connects TRBV9 to TRBJ2-1; TRBD2 agrees at 9 bases. CDR1 SGDLS and CDR2 YYNGEE come from the germline V gene. Trimming took 0 bases from V and 6 from J; bases not matched to a gene: 1. The length of the CDR3 is 14 residues. CDR3 loop: CASSVVAGANEQFF. The CDR3 DNA is TGTGCCAGCAGCGTAGTAGCGGGGGCCAATGAGCAGTTCTTC.

The rearrangement links TRBV18 to TRBJ2-1, with 9 bases lining up with TRBD2. Trimming at V came to 1 base and at J to 9 bases, leaving 7 bases not matched to a gene. Germline V CDR1 and CDR2: KGHSH, LQKENI. This CDR3 has 15 amino acids. The CDR3 DNA reads TGTGCCAGCTCACCACTAGCGGGAGCCGGGCTTGAGCAGTTCTTC. Its protein product is CASSPLAGAGLEQFF.

CDR3 sequence reads: CASSLAGTGYNEQYF. CDR3 DNA: TGCGCCAGCAGCTTGGCAGGGACAGGGTACAACGAGCAGTACTTC. This chain joins TRBV5-1 and TRBJ2-7, with TRBD1 identical over 9 bases. The CDR3 is 15 residues long. Germline values: CDR1 SGHRS, CDR2 YFSETQ. The V gene end was trimmed by 0 bases and the J gene end by 5 bases; junction bases not matched to a gene: 6.

The genes are TRBV2 and TRBJ1-5, with TRBD1 as a possible D gene (6 bases). The V gene's germline CDR1 is SNHLY and CDR2 FYNNEI. The V gene lost 7 bases and the J gene lost 3 bases, with 10 bases spanning the gap. The CDR3 is 13 amino acids. CDR3 sequence reads: CASTGQINQPQHF. CDR3 bases: TGTGCCAGCACCGGACAGATCAATCAGCCCCAGCATTTT.

This sequence joins TRBV2 and TRBJ2-1; D gene ambiguous. The CDR3 covers 14 residues. In germline, CDR1 is SNHLY, CDR2 FYNNEI. V lost 5 bases, J lost 6 bases, and 14 bases lay in between. CDR3 protein: CASSRRTPSNEQFF. In DNA, the CDR3 is TGTGCCAGCAGTCGACGGACCCCGAGCAATGAGCAGTTCTTC.

This chain joins TRBV6-1 and TRBJ1-3; D perhaps matches TRBD1 (6 bases). The CDR3 has 13 amino acids. V lost 2 bases and J 8 bases, leaving 10 bases between the germline ends. The germline V gene encodes CDR1 MNHNS and CDR2 SASEGT. CDR3: CASSETPGDTIYF. In DNA, the CDR3 is TGTGCCAGCAGTGAAACCCCAGGGGACACCATATATTTT.

The rearrangement uses TRBV10-3 and TRBJ2-1, with 10 bases that match TRBD2. Germline assignment: CDR1 ENHRY and CDR2 SYGVKD. This CDR3 spans 17 amino acids. V lost 2 bases and J lost 0; bases outside the gene matches: 4. CDR3: CAISEPSGRGSYNEQFF. The DNA of the CDR3 is TGTGCCATCAGTGAGCCCAGCGGGAGGGGCTCCTACAATGAGCAGTTCTTC.